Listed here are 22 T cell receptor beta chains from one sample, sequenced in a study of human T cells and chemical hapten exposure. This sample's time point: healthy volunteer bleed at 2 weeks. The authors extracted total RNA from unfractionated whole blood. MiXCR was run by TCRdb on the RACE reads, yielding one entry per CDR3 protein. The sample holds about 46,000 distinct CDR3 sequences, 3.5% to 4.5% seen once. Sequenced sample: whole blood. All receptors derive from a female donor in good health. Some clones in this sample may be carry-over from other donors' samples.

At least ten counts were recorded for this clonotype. The CDR3 DNA sequence: TGTGCCAGCTCACTTTCCCCGTATGGGTCTAGGGATCAGCCCCAGCATTTT. Translation gives CASSLSPYGSRDQPQHF. The rearrangement joins TRBV18 to TRBJ1-5; unclear D gene. The CDR3 contains 17 residues. V gave up 4 bases and J gave up 5 bases, with 21 bases separating them. In germline, CDR1 is KGHSH, CDR2 LQKENI.

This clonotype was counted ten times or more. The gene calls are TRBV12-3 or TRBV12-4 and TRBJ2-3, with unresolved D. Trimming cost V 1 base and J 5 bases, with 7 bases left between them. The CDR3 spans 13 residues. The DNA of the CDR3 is TGTGCCAGCAGTTTAGACCGCAGAGATACGCAGTATTTT. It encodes CASSLDRRDTQYF.

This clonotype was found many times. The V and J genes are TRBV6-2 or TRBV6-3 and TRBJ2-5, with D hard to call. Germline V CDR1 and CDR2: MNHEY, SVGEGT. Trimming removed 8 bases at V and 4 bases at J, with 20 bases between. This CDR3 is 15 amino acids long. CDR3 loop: CASAPRPAPTETQYF. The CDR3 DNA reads TGTGCCAGCGCCCCCCGGCCAGCTCCTACAGAGACCCAGTACTTC.

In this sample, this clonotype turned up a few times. The CDR3 bases are TGTGCCAGCAGCCCGGGACAGGGGTCCGGAAACACCATATATTTT. This codes for CASSPGQGSGNTIYF. The chain couples TRBV5-4 to TRBJ1-3; the match to TRBD1 covers 10 bases. The J segment lost 4 bases and the V segment lost 4 bases, leaving 5 bases of the junction unmatched. Germline CDR1 reads SGHNT; CDR2 reads YYREEE (reference sequence). The CDR3 runs 15 residues.

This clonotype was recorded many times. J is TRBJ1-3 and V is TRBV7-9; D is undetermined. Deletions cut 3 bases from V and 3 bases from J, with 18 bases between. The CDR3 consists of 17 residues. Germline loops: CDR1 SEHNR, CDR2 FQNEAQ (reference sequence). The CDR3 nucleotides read TGTGCCAGCAGCTTCACGGACTTAGGGATGGGTGGAAACACCATATATTTT. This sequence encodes CASSFTDLGMGGNTIYF.

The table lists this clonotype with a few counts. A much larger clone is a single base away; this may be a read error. DNA of the CDR3: TGTGCCAGCAGTGAAAAAGTCGACACAGGGACTGAGCAGTTCTTC. It encodes CASSEKVDTGTEQFF. This sequence joins TRBV6-4 and TRBJ2-1; the D gene is possibly TRBD1 (6 bases). V lost 3 bases and J lost 9, with 18 bases in between. The germline CDR1 and CDR2 sequences are MRHNA and SNTAGT. This CDR3 contains 15 residues.

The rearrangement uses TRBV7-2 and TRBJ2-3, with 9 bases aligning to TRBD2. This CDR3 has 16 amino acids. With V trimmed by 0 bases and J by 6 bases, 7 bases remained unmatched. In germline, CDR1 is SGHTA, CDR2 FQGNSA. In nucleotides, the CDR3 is TGTGCCAGCAGCTTAGCCGGCGGGGGGGCAGGGGATACGCAGTATTTT. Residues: CASSLAGGGAGDTQYF.

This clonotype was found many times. The DNA of the CDR3 is TGTGCAGTTAGCGGGGGTGCTTCAGATACGCAGTATTTT. Translation: CAVSGGASDTQYF. The chain uses TRBV2 and TRBJ2-3, with 9 bases lining up with TRBD2. Germline CDR1 SNHLY, CDR2 FYNNEI. The CDR3 covers 13 residues.

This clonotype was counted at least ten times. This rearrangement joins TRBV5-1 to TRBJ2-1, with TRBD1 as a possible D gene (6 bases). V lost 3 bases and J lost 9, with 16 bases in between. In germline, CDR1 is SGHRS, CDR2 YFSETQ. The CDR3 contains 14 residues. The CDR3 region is CASSSPNRAGEQFF. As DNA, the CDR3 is TGCGCCAGCAGCTCCCCTAACAGGGCGGGTGAGCAGTTCTTC.

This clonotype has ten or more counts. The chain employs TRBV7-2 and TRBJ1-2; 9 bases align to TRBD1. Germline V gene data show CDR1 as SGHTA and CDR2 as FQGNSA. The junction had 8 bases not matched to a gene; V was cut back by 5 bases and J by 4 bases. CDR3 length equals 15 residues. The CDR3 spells CASSPGQGTFYGYTF. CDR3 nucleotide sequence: TGTGCCAGCAGCCCTGGACAGGGGACTTTCTATGGCTACACCTTC.

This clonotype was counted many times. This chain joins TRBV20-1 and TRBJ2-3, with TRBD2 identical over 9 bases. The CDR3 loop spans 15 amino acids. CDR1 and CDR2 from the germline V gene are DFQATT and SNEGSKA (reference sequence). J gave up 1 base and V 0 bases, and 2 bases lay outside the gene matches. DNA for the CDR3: TGCAGTGCTAGAGAAAGGACTAGCGGCACAGATACGCAGTATTTT. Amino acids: CSARERTSGTDTQYF.

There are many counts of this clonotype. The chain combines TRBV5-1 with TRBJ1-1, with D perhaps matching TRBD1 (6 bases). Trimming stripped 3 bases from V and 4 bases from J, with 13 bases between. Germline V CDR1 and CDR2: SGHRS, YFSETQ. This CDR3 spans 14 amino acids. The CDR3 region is CASSSSRGVTEAFF. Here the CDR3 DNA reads TGCGCCAGCAGCTCGTCCAGGGGAGTCACTGAAGCTTTCTTT. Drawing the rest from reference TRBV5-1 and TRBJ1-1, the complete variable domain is KAGVTQTPRYLIKTRGQQVTLSCSPISGHRSVSWYQQTPGQGLQFLFEYFSETQRNKGNFPGRFSGRQFSNSRSEMNVSTLELGDSALYLCASSSSRGVTEAFFGQGTRLTVV.

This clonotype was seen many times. The CDR3 loop is CASSPSSLYGYTF. The DNA for the CDR3 is TGTGCCAGCAGCCCGAGTTCCCTCTATGGCTACACCTTC. This chain links TRBV7-9 with TRBJ1-2; the D is unclear. This CDR3 is built from 13 residues. V dropped 5 bases and J dropped 4 bases, with 11 bases sitting between them. Germline V gene sequence: CDR1 SEHNR, CDR2 FQNEAQ (reference sequence).

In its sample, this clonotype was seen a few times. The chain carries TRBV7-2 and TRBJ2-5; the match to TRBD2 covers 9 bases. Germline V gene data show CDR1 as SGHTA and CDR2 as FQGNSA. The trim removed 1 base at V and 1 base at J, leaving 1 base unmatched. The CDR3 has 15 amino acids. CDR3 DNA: TGTGCCAGCAGCTTAGGGCGGGGGGGCCAAGAGACCCAGTACTTC. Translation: CASSLGRGGQETQYF.

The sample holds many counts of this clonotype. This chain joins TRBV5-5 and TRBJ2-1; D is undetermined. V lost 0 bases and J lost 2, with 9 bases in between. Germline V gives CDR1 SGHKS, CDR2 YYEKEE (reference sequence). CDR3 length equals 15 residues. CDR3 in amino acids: CASSLESRTYNEQFF. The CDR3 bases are TGTGCCAGCAGCTTGGAGTCACGAACCTACAATGAGCAGTTCTTC.

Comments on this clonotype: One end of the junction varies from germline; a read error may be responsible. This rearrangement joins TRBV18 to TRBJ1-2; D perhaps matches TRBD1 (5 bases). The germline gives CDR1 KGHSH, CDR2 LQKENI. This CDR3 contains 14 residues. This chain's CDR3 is CASSQAGRDYGDTF. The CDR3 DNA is TGTGCCAGCTCACAAGCGGGGCGTGACTATGGCGACACCTTC.

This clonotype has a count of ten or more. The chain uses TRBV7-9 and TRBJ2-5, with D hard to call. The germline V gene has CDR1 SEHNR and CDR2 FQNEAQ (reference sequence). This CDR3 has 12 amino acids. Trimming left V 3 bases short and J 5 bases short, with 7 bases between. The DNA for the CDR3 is TGTGCCAGCAGCTTGGACCTCGAGACCCAGTACTTC. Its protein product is CASSLDLETQYF.

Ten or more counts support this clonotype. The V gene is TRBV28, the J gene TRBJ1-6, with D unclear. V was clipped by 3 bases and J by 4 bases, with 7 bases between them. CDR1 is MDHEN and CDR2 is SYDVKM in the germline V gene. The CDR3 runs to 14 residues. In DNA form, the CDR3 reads TGTGCCAGCAGTTTTGGAAGTTATAATTCACCCCTCCACTTT. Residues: CASSFGSYNSPLHF.

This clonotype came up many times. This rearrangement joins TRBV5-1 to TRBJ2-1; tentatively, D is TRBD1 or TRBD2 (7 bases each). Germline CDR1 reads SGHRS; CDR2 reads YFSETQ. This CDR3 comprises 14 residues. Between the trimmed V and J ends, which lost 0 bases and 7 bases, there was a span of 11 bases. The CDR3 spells CASSLAGGVNEQFF. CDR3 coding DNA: TGCGCCAGCAGCTTGGCAGGGGGGGTAAATGAGCAGTTCTTC.

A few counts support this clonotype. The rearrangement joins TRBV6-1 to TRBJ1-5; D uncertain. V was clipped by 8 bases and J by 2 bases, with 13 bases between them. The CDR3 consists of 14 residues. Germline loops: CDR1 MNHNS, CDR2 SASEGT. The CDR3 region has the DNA TGTGCCAGCGTATGGGATAGGGGCAATCAGCCCCAGCATTTT. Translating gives CASVWDRGNQPQHF.

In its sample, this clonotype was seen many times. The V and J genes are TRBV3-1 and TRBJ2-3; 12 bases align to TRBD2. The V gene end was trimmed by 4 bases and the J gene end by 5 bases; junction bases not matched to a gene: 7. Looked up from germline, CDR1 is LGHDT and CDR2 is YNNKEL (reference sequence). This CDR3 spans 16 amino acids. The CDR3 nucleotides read TGTGCCAGCAGCCTCCGGACTAGCGGGGTTGGAGATACGCAGTATTTT. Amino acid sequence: CASSLRTSGVGDTQYF.

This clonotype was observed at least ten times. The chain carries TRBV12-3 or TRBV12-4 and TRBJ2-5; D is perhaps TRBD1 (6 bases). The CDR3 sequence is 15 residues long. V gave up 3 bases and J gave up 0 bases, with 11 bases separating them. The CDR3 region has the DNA TGTGCCAGCAGTTTGGGGGCTTTGTACCAAGAGACCCAGTACTTC. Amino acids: CASSLGALYQETQYF.